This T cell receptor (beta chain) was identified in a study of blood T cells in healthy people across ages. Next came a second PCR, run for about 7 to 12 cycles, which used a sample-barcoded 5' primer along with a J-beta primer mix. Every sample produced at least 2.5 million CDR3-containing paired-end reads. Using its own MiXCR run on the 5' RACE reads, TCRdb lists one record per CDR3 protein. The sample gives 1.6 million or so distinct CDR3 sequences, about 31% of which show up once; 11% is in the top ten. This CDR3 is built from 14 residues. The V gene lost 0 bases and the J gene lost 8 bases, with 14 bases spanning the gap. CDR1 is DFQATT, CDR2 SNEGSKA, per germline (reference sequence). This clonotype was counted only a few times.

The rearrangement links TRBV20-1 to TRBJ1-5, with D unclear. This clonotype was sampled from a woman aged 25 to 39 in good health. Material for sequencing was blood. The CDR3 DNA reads TGCAGTGCTAGAGATCTCTTCAAGACTGAGCCCCAGCATTTT. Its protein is CSARDLFKTEPQHF.